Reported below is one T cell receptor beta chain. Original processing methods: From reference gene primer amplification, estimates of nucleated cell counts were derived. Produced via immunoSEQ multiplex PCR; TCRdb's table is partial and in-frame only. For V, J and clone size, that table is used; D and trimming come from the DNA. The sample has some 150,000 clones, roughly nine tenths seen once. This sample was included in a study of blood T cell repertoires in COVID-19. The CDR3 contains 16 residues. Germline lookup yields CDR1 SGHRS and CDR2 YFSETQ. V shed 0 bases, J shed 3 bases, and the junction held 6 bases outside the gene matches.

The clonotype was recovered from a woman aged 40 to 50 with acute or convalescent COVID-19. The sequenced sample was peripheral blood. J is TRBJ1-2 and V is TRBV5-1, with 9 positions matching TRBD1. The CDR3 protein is CASSLDLQGAYYGYTF. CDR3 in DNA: TGCGCCAGCAGCTTGGATTTACAGGGGGCTTACTATGGCTACACCTTC. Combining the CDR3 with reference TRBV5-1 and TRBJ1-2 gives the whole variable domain KAGVTQTPRYLIKTRGQQVTLSCSPISGHRSVSWYQQTPGQGLQFLFEYFSETQRNKGNFPGRFSGRQFSNSRSEMNVSTLELGDSALYLCASSLDLQGAYYGYTFGSGTRLTVV.